The 28 T cell receptor beta chains given below trace back to one sample, sequenced in a study of cytomegalovirus exposure and HLA in healthy donors. PCR amplification relied on 60 Vbeta primers (plus 13 Jbeta primers). Sequenced by immunoSEQ multiplex PCR; TCRdb stores in-frame clones only, minus some. The sample has 95,000 to 100,000 clones, around 75% seen once. Sequencing used PBMCs. The receptors derive from a man aged 50 to 60 in good health and CMV-seronegative.

This rearrangement joins TRBV5-1 to TRBJ1-1, with 7 bases aligning to TRBD1. The CDR3 totals 12 residues. The germline CDR1 and CDR2 sequences are SGHRS and YFSETQ. V lost 4 bases to trimming and J lost 8 bases; unmatched junction nucleotides: 5. The CDR3 region is CASSPGQDEAFF. The CDR3 DNA reads as TGCGCCAGCAGCCCCGGACAGGACGAAGCTTTCTTT.

This rearrangement joins TRBV7-9 to TRBJ1-1, with D unclear. V was clipped by 1 base and J by 0 bases, with 9 bases between them. Looked up from germline, CDR1 is SEHNR and CDR2 is FQNEAQ (reference sequence). This CDR3 is built from 15 residues. CDR3 protein: CASSLVTAVNTEAFF. CDR3 DNA: TGTGCCAGCAGCTTAGTCACAGCAGTGAACACTGAAGCTTTCTTT.

With regard to this clone: Other DNA sequences in this specimen translate into the identical CDR3. This rearrangement joins TRBV30 to TRBJ2-2; 9 positions agree with TRBD2. The CDR3 length is 16 residues. Germline V gives CDR1 GTSNPN, CDR2 SVGIG (reference sequence). Trimming took 0 bases from V and 5 from J; bases not matched to a gene: 7. The CDR3, as DNA: TGTGCCTGGAGTGTGTTAGCGGGAGTACTTACCGGGGAGCTGTTTTTT. It encodes CAWSVLAGVLTGELFF.

V and J are TRBV5-1 and TRBJ2-3, with 10 bases identical to TRBD2. Trimming removed 0 bases from V and 2 bases from J; junction bases left unmatched: 3. CDR3 length: 16 amino acids. Germline values: CDR1 SGHRS, CDR2 YFSETQ. The CDR3 sequence is CASSLEAGGFTDTQYF. CDR3 nucleotides: TGCGCCAGCAGCTTGGAAGCGGGGGGGTTCACAGATACGCAGTATTTT.

Here the CDR3 DNA reads TGCGCCAGCAGCTTGGGACTAGCGGGAGCCGTCGATGAGCAGTTCTTC. Translating gives CASSLGLAGAVDEQFF. The V gene is TRBV5-1, the J gene TRBJ2-1, with 12 bases lining up with TRBD2. With 0 bases clipped from V and 8 bases from J, the junction kept 6 bases outside the gene matches. Per the germline V gene, CDR1 is SGHRS and CDR2 is YFSETQ. The CDR3 is made up of 16 amino acids.

This sequence joins TRBV5-1 and TRBJ2-1; the match to TRBD2 covers 11 bases. The CDR3 spans 15 residues. CDR1 is SGHRS and CDR2 is YFSETQ in the germline V gene. The V segment lost 4 bases and the J segment 7 bases; nucleotides outside the gene matches: 7. CDR3: CASSLSGTSGNEQFF. CDR3 in DNA: TGCGCCAGCAGCCTCTCCGGGACTAGCGGTAATGAGCAGTTCTTC.

The gene calls are TRBV18 and TRBJ2-7, with D possibly TRBD1 on 6 matching bases. The germline V gene has CDR1 KGHSH and CDR2 LQKENI. V was pared by 5 bases and J by 2 bases, with 13 bases between. The CDR3 consists of 14 residues. The CDR3 loop reads CASSFRDKPYEQYF. The CDR3, as DNA: TGTGCCAGCTCATTCCGGGACAAGCCCTACGAGCAGTACTTC.

This chain links TRBV4-3 with TRBJ2-7; TRBD1 matches 10 bases. CDR1 LGHNA and CDR2 YSLEER come from the germline V gene. V lost 5 bases, J lost 12 bases, and 13 bases stayed unmatched. The CDR3 spans 14 residues. The DNA of the CDR3 is TGCGCCAGCAGCGAAAGACAGGGGGCGACTCTGACGTACTTC. Its protein is CASSERQGATLTYF.

This clone has just one count. The chain couples TRBV7-8 to TRBJ2-1, with TRBD2 as a possible D gene (6 bases). Germline-derived CDR1 and CDR2 are SGHVS and FQNEAQ. This CDR3 is 15 amino acids long. V was trimmed by 7 bases and J by 2 bases, leaving 15 bases between them. The CDR3 is CASILGRRTYNEQFF. The CDR3 DNA reads as TGTGCCAGCATCCTTGGGAGGAGGACCTACAATGAGCAGTTCTTC.

V and J are TRBV4-2 and TRBJ1-2, with a possible D match to TRBD1 (5 bases). From germline, CDR1 is LGHNA and CDR2 YNFKEQ. There are 15 residues in the CDR3. V lost 8 bases and J 4 bases, leaving 20 bases between the germline ends. The CDR3 loop is CASSTTYQGTYGYTF. The CDR3 DNA reads as TGTGCCAGCTCGACAACATACCAGGGCACCTATGGCTACACCTTC.

This clone was seen only once. CDR3 in DNA: TGTGCCAGTAGCCGGGGCTCTGGGGCCAACGTCCTGACTTTC. It codes for CASSRGSGANVLTF. This sequence joins TRBV19 and TRBJ2-6; TRBD2 might be the D (5 bases). V was clipped by 6 bases and J by 0 bases, with 6 bases between them. Germline V gives CDR1 LNHDA, CDR2 SQIVND (reference sequence). The CDR3 sequence is 14 residues long.

This rearrangement joins TRBV19 to TRBJ1-5, with D maybe TRBD1 (5 bases). V gave up 4 bases and J gave up 7 bases, with 17 bases separating them. This CDR3 has 15 residues. Germline CDR1 reads LNHDA; CDR2 reads SQIVND (reference sequence). CDR3 residues: CASSTPQGGSQPQHF. The CDR3 bases are TGTGCCAGTAGTACCCCCCAGGGAGGAAGCCAGCCCCAGCATTTT.

V is TRBV6-1 and J is TRBJ1-1; TRBD1 agrees at 10 bases. The germline CDR1 and CDR2 sequences are MNHNS and SASEGT. Trimming cost V 6 bases and J 1 base; bases outside gene matches: 5. The CDR3 sequence is 15 residues long. CDR3 sequence reads: CASSVTGGGNTEAFF. In DNA, the CDR3 is TGTGCCAGCAGCGTGACAGGGGGCGGGAACACTGAAGCTTTCTTT.

This clone was detected only a few times. This rearrangement joins TRBV6-5 to TRBJ1-6, with 9 positions matching TRBD1. There are 14 residues in the CDR3. Germline V CDR1 and CDR2: MNHEY, SVGAGI. J gave up 7 bases and V 5 bases, and 3 bases lay outside the gene matches. The CDR3 spells CASSEGTGNSPLHF. The CDR3 coding sequence is TGTGCCAGCAGTGAAGGGACAGGGAATTCACCCCTCCACTTT.

This rearrangement joins TRBV11-2 to TRBJ2-5; 8 nucleotides line up with TRBD2. In germline, CDR1 is SGHAT, CDR2 FQNNGV. CDR3 length equals 18 residues. J was trimmed by 5 bases and V by 5 bases; bases with no gene match: 19. For the CDR3, the DNA is TGTGCCAGCAGCGGGGGAGGGCTAGCGGGTCAGGCGGGGGAGACCCAGTACTTC. Translating gives CASSGGGLAGQAGETQYF.

V gene TRBV28 combines with J gene TRBJ2-3; 7 bases fit TRBD2. Germline loops: CDR1 MDHEN, CDR2 SYDVKM. The CDR3 is 14 amino acids. The CDR3 loop is CGVNSGYSTDTQYF. CDR3 bases: TGTGGGGTTAATAGCGGGTACAGCACAGATACGCAGTATTTT.

V is TRBV5-1 and J is TRBJ2-3, with 12 bases identical to TRBD2. The CDR3 has 19 amino acids. V was pared by 0 bases and J by 4 bases, with 12 bases of the junction left unmatched. The germline gives CDR1 SGHRS, CDR2 YFSETQ. The CDR3 nucleotides are TGCGCCAGCAGCTTGGCCTTGACTAGCGGGGGACCTAGCGCAGATACGCAGTATTTT. Protein sequence: CASSLALTSGGPSADTQYF.

The J gene is TRBJ1-2, the V gene TRBV2, with 7 positions matching TRBD1. The CDR3 sequence is 13 residues long. Germline CDR1 reads SNHLY; CDR2 reads FYNNEI. V lost 6 bases to trimming and J lost 7 bases; unmatched junction nucleotides: 8. The CDR3 is CASRDTGDSGYTF. The CDR3 bases are TGTGCCAGCAGGGATACAGGGGATAGTGGCTACACCTTC.

The chain has TRBV29-1 and TRBJ1-3; D might be TRBD1 (5 bases). This CDR3 is 15 amino acids long. V was shortened by 5 bases and J by 0 bases, with 14 bases between the two germline ends. In germline, CDR1 is SQVTM, CDR2 ANQGSEA. The CDR3 protein is CSVRRDRHSGNTIYF. The DNA for the CDR3 is TGCAGCGTTCGCCGTGACAGACACTCTGGAAACACCATATATTTT.

V is TRBV11-2 and J is TRBJ2-3; 8 bases fit TRBD2. The V and J ends lost 1 base and 1 base, in that order; junction bases with no gene match: 10. This CDR3 is 18 amino acids long. Germline V CDR1 and CDR2: SGHAT, FQNNGV. The CDR3 loop is CASSLVAASSGGTDTQYF. As DNA, the CDR3 is TGTGCCAGCAGCTTAGTGGCGGCGAGTAGCGGGGGCACAGATACGCAGTATTTT.

This clone has a handful of counts. The rearrangement joins TRBV28 to TRBJ2-1; 7 nucleotides match TRBD2. J was trimmed by 3 bases and V by 6 bases; bases with no gene match: 8. CDR1 MDHEN and CDR2 SYDVKM come from the germline V gene. This CDR3 has 15 residues. Written as DNA, the CDR3 is TGTGCCAGCAGCACGGGGAGGGCAAACTACAATGAGCAGTTCTTC. Its translation: CASSTGRANYNEQFF.

This chain joins TRBV7-3 and TRBJ2-2, with D tentatively TRBD2 (7 bases). The V gene lost 5 bases and the J gene lost 5 bases, with 9 bases spanning the gap. The CDR3 totals 13 residues. The germline V gene has CDR1 SGHTA and CDR2 FQGTGA. The DNA of the CDR3 is TGTGCCAGCAGCCGGGGGGCTACCGGGGAGCTGTTTTTT. Translation gives CASSRGATGELFF.

This clone was counted only a few times. V usage is TRBV30 and J usage is TRBJ1-4, with a weak D call TRBD1 (6 bases). Germline V CDR1 and CDR2: GTSNPN, SVGIG (reference sequence). This CDR3 spans 15 amino acids. V was shortened by 3 bases and J by 7 bases, with 18 bases between the two germline ends. CDR3 region: CAWRAWGGFGEKLFF. The CDR3 DNA reads TGTGCCTGGAGGGCGTGGGGGGGCTTTGGTGAAAAACTGTTTTTT.

This clone was picked up a small number of times. The DNA for the CDR3 is TGCGCCAGCAGCCACAGAGAACTAGCGGGGCCCTACAATGAGCAGTTCTTC. Translated: CASSHRELAGPYNEQFF. The chain links TRBV4-1 to TRBJ2-1, with 10 bases lining up with TRBD2. V lost 3 bases and J lost 2; bases outside the gene matches: 7. The CDR3 consists of 17 residues. CDR1 and CDR2 (germline): MGHRA, YSYEKL.

This clone was found a few times. The CDR3 sequence: CASSPRVFAGELFF. In DNA, the CDR3 is TGTGCCAGCAGCCCACGGGTGTTCGCCGGGGAGCTGTTTTTT. The chain combines TRBV5-8 with TRBJ2-2; D is ambiguous. Germline CDR1 and CDR2: SGHTS and YDEGEE. The CDR3 is 14 residues long. The V and J ends lost 4 bases and 6 bases respectively, with 13 bases between them.

The chain carries TRBV19 and TRBJ1-5; D remains ambiguous. CDR1 LNHDA and CDR2 SQIVND come from the germline V gene (reference sequence). The CDR3 extends over 16 amino acids. The V gene lost 1 base and the J gene lost 7 bases, with 17 bases spanning the gap. The CDR3: CASSIGMRAVLQPQHF. CDR3 coding DNA: TGTGCCAGTAGTATAGGTATGCGGGCCGTGCTCCAGCCCCAGCATTTT.

This rearrangement joins TRBV18 to TRBJ1-4; D call uncertain. The CDR3 has 13 residues. Trimming pared 5 bases from V and 6 bases from J, leaving 10 bases between. CDR1 KGHSH and CDR2 LQKENI come from the germline V gene. The CDR3 region is CASSRAGDEKLFF. The CDR3 bases are TGTGCCAGCTCAAGGGCCGGGGATGAAAAACTGTTTTTT.

This clone was counted once. The chain has TRBV11-2 and TRBJ2-2, with no clear D. Trimming cost V 3 bases and J 4 bases, with 3 bases left between them. The CDR3 spans 12 residues. Germline V gene sequence: CDR1 SGHAT, CDR2 FQNNGV. The CDR3 DNA follows: TGTGCCAGCAGCTTCATCACCGGGGAGCTGTTTTTT. Its protein is CASSFITGELFF. Supplemented by reference TRBV11-2 and TRBJ2-2, the full variable domain reads EAGVAQSPRYKIIEKRQSVAFWCNPISGHATLYWYQQILGQGPKLLIQFQNNGVVDDSQLPKDRFSAERLKGVDSTLKIQPAKLEDSAVYLCASSFITGELFFGEGSRLTVL.